Listed here are 18 T cell receptor beta chains from one sample, sequenced in a study of control samples from healthy donors and cancer patients. Sequenced by immunoSEQ multiplex PCR; TCRdb stores in-frame clones only, minus some. This sample contains 150,000 to 200,000 clones. The sequencing sample was made of blood. These receptors came from a woman between 25 and 40 years old in good health.

The chain employs TRBV7-9 and TRBJ2-1; TRBD1 might be the D (6 bases). The V gene lost 4 bases and the J gene lost 11 bases, with 18 bases spanning the gap. This CDR3 is 14 amino acids long. Germline V CDR1 and CDR2: SEHNR, FQNEAQ (reference sequence). DNA of the CDR3: TGTGCCAGCAGCTCGAACCAGGGGCCCCCTAAGCAGTTCTTC. Translation gives CASSSNQGPPKQFF.

The V call is TRBV6-1, the J call TRBJ1-3; 10 nucleotides agree with TRBD1. The CDR3 is 20 amino acids. V gave up 0 bases and J gave up 2 bases; unmatched junction bases: 13. Germline lookup yields CDR1 MNHNS and CDR2 SASEGT. The CDR3 sequence: CASSEALLRTGGAAGNTIYF. The DNA for the CDR3 is TGTGCCAGCAGTGAAGCGCTTCTAAGGACAGGGGGAGCGGCTGGAAACACCATATATTTT.

This chain joins TRBV28 and TRBJ2-7, with 7 bases fitting TRBD1. V shed 7 bases, J shed 5 bases, and the junction held 14 bases outside the gene matches. CDR3 length: 15 amino acids. The germline gives CDR1 MDHEN, CDR2 SYDVKM. Here the CDR3 DNA reads TGTGCCAGCAATCACAACAGGGGATCGAGGAACGAGCAGTACTTC. Protein product: CASNHNRGSRNEQYF.

V and J are TRBV10-3 and TRBJ1-1, with 7 positions matching TRBD1. From germline, CDR1 is ENHRY and CDR2 SYGVKD. The length of the CDR3 is 14 residues. V was clipped by 3 bases and J by 3 bases; unmatched bases: 4. The CDR3 protein is CAISDPGQHTEAFF. CDR3 in DNA: TGTGCCATCAGTGACCCGGGACAGCACACTGAAGCTTTCTTT.

J is TRBJ2-3 and V is TRBV6-4; D remains ambiguous. The CDR3 is made up of 13 amino acids. Trimming took off 0 bases at V and 3 bases at J, with 4 bases between the two ends. Germline V CDR1 and CDR2: MRHNA, SNTAGT. CDR3 region: CASSDSPTDTQYF. The CDR3 DNA follows: TGTGCCAGCAGTGACTCCCCAACAGATACGCAGTATTTT.

The rearrangement uses TRBV5-8 and TRBJ2-1, with D perhaps being TRBD1 or TRBD2 (5 bases each). The CDR3 sequence is 16 residues long. Trimming shortened V by 2 bases and J by 9 bases, and 21 bases separated the two germline ends. Germline CDR1 is SGHTS and CDR2 is YDEGEE. CDR3 DNA: TGTGCCAGCAGCTTTAGTCAAACCGCCCGTGGGGGTGAGCAGTTCTTC. Translating it yields CASSFSQTARGGEQFF.

The CDR3 nucleotides are TGTGCCAGCAGTCCCTCGACAGGGGGGGTCCCTGGAAACACCATATATTTT. As protein: CASSPSTGGVPGNTIYF. The rearrangement joins TRBV6-6 to TRBJ1-3; 9 bases are a match to TRBD1. Germline V CDR1 and CDR2: MNHNY, SVGAGI (reference sequence). V gave up 5 bases and J gave up 2 bases; unmatched junction bases: 10. This CDR3 region has 17 residues.

This chain connects TRBV6-5 to TRBJ1-5, with 10 bases matching TRBD1. CDR1 and CDR2 (germline): MNHEY, SVGAGI. V lost 9 bases and J lost 7; bases outside the gene matches: 12. This CDR3 has 15 amino acids. CDR3: CASIDRGRSKQPQHF. CDR3 DNA sequence: TGTGCCAGTATTGACAGGGGGCGAAGTAAGCAGCCCCAGCATTTT.

This chain joins TRBV5-1 and TRBJ1-6, with 9 bases identical to TRBD1. This CDR3 has 18 residues. V lost 1 base to trimming and J lost 8 bases; unmatched junction nucleotides: 13. Germline CDR1 SGHRS, CDR2 YFSETQ. The CDR3 DNA follows: TGCGCCAGCAGCTTGAAGGGTACGGACAGGGGTGCCTATTCACCCCTCCACTTT. Amino acids: CASSLKGTDRGAYSPLHF. Filled out from reference TRBV5-1 and TRBJ1-6, the complete variable domain reads KAGVTQTPRYLIKTRGQQVTLSCSPISGHRSVSWYQQTPGQGLQFLFEYFSETQRNKGNFPGRFSGRQFSNSRSEMNVSTLELGDSALYLCASSLKGTDRGAYSPLHFGNGTRLTVT.

The chain recombines TRBV7-6 with TRBJ1-1, with D uncertain. This CDR3 region has 14 residues. Per the germline V gene, CDR1 is SGHVS and CDR2 is FNYEAQ. Between the trimmed V and J ends, which lost 1 base and 8 bases, there was a span of 14 bases. The CDR3 DNA follows: TGTGCCAGCAGCTTAGGCTCGTGGTCACTAGAAGCTTTCTTT. Amino acids: CASSLGSWSLEAFF.

The chain couples TRBV5-1 to TRBJ1-1, with D unclear. CDR1 and CDR2 from the germline V gene are SGHRS and YFSETQ. The length of the CDR3 is 14 residues. V lost 4 bases, J lost 4 bases, and 14 bases lay in between. In DNA form, the CDR3 reads TGCGCCAGCAGCCCCACATTGGCGAGCACTGAAGCTTTCTTT. It yields the protein CASSPTLASTEAFF. The variable domain in full, completed from reference TRBV5-1 and TRBJ1-1, reads KAGVTQTPRYLIKTRGQQVTLSCSPISGHRSVSWYQQTPGQGLQFLFEYFSETQRNKGNFPGRFSGRQFSNSRSEMNVSTLELGDSALYLCASSPTLASTEAFFGQGTRLTVV.

The chain couples TRBV2 to TRBJ2-1; a weak D match, TRBD1 (6 bases). The CDR3 spans 15 residues. The germline V gene encodes CDR1 SNHLY and CDR2 FYNNEI. With 8 bases removed from V and 8 bases from J, the gap between germline ends came to 22 bases. The CDR3 DNA is TGTGCCAGCTCTCTGACGAGGGACAATCTCTATGAGCAGTTCTTC. This translates into CASSLTRDNLYEQFF.

The chain has TRBV29-1 and TRBJ1-2; D unclear. CDR1 is SQVTM and CDR2 is ANQGSEA in the germline V gene. The CDR3 spans 15 residues. The ends were cut back, 2 bases at V and 4 bases at J, with 17 bases in the middle. CDR3 nucleotide sequence: TGCAGCGTTGAATTGGGGATCACTCGGAGCTATGGCTACACCTTC. Protein sequence: CSVELGITRSYGYTF.

This chain connects TRBV30 to TRBJ1-1; D remains ambiguous. The V gene's germline CDR1 is GTSNPN and CDR2 SVGIG (reference sequence). V lost 3 bases and J 0 bases, leaving 8 bases between the germline ends. The CDR3 contains 13 residues. The CDR3 DNA follows: TGTGCCTGGAGGAGAAATCTGAACACTGAAGCTTTCTTT. It yields the protein CAWRRNLNTEAFF.

V gene TRBV2 combines with J gene TRBJ2-3; 11 bases align to TRBD2. CDR3 size: 16 residues. The germline CDR1 and CDR2 sequences are SNHLY and FYNNEI. The V gene end was trimmed by 6 bases and the J gene end by 8 bases; junction bases not matched to a gene: 13. Written as DNA, the CDR3 is TGTGCCAGCAGCCAGTATCTAGCGGGGGGCGGGAGTACGCAGTATTTT. Encoded protein: CASSQYLAGGGSTQYF.

CDR3 nucleotide sequence: TGCGCCAGCAGCAGGGGGAGGGTAAGGACCGGGGAGCTGTTTTTT. This codes for CASSRGRVRTGELFF. The chain has TRBV4-3 and TRBJ2-2, with D tentatively TRBD2 (7 bases). From germline, CDR1 is LGHNA and CDR2 YSLEER. Trimming left V 5 bases short and J 5 bases short, with 15 bases between. There are 15 residues in the CDR3.

The chain links TRBV19 to TRBJ1-1; tentatively, D is TRBD1 (5 bases). V was pared by 7 bases and J by 1 base, with 19 bases between. CDR1 is LNHDA and CDR2 is SQIVND in the germline V gene (reference sequence). The CDR3 has 16 residues. The CDR3 is CASKAQKGLQNTEAFF. The CDR3 DNA sequence: TGTGCCAGTAAGGCCCAGAAGGGACTACAGAACACTGAAGCTTTCTTT.

The chain has TRBV6-4 and TRBJ1-2, with a tentative D call TRBD1 (6 bases). Germline lookup yields CDR1 MRHNA and CDR2 SNTAGT. The CDR3 is 15 amino acids. V was shortened by 0 bases and J by 7 bases, with 15 bases between the two germline ends. CDR3 bases: TGTGCCAGCAGTGACTCCATTTGGGGGCGTTTTGGCTACACCTTC. Its translation is CASSDSIWGRFGYTF.